This entry concerns a single T cell receptor beta chain. The antigen remains unidentified. This entry comes from a study of cytomegalovirus exposure and HLA in healthy donors. Study results and caveats: Reports showed the classifier diagnosing cytomegalovirus status with high specificity and sensitivity. The authors listed 150 to 200 TCR beta chains as cytomegalovirus-associated.

In germline, CDR1 is SGHVS, CDR2 FQNEAQ. The CDR3 is 14 amino acids. Trimming at V came to 5 bases and at J to 1 base, leaving 4 bases not matched to a gene. Only in-frame clones appear in the TCRdb table, and some are missing; sequencing was by immunoSEQ multiplex PCR. This table has some 160,000 clones, around 89% appearing once. The specimen was PBMCs. The origin of this receptor is a man aged 18 to 29 in good health and CMV-seronegative. The V gene is TRBV7-8, the J gene TRBJ1-1; 7 bases line up with TRBD1. The CDR3 is CASSHNRGNTEAFF. The DNA of the CDR3 is TGTGCCAGCAGCCACAACAGGGGGAACACTGAAGCTTTCTTT.